These T cell receptor beta chains were read from a single sample in a study of T cell responses to AZD1222 COVID-19 vaccine. Assay: immunoSEQ multiplex PCR; the TCRdb copy retains only in-frame clones and omits some. The repertoire holds more than 140,000 clones, around 91% seen once, with 5% in the top ten. Sequenced here: peripheral blood, sampled on day 0 of AZD1222 vaccination. Every receptor here comes from an adult in good health. CDR3s include the opening cysteine and the closing phenylalanine or tryptophan. The D gene is left open where the match is weak.

15,-,TRBJ2-2,TRBV7-2,CASSLDWSDTGELFF
13,TRBD1,TRBJ2-7,TRBV6-5,CASRQGKTYEQYF
14,-,TRBJ2-7,TRBV7-9,CASSLARGGYEQYF
14,TRBD2,TRBJ2-3,TRBV4-3,CASSPLAGGATQYF
15,-,TRBJ2-3,TRBV7-9,CASSLAGDPTDTQYF
14,-,TRBJ2-1,TRBV7-9,CASSLFRQGYEQFF
15,TRBD2,TRBJ2-5,TRBV28,CASSLGLAGAETQYF
16,-,TRBJ2-3,TRBV5-1,CASSLTLASSTDTQYF
11,-,TRBJ1-2,TRBV15,CATSSQNSVTF
14,TRBD1,TRBJ1-5,TRBV3-1/TRBV3-2,CASSQTGGNQPQHF
12,-,TRBJ2-5,TRBV7-2,CASSLVWETQYF
13,-,TRBJ2-7,TRBV24-1,CATSEGGSYEQYF
12,-,TRBJ1-5,TRBV13,CASSGGAQPQHF
17,-,TRBJ1-1,TRBV28,CASSLVGPTGMNTEAFF
15,-,TRBJ2-2,TRBV28,CASSPGTANTGELFF
15,TRBD2,TRBJ2-7,TRBV30,CAWSRGGRPSYEQYF
15,TRBD2,TRBJ2-7,TRBV6-5,CASRSNEGGRYEQYF
15,-,TRBJ1-2,TRBV24-1,CATSDYAPGNYGYTF
11,-,TRBJ1-2,TRBV28,CAIRADYGYTF
19,-,TRBJ2-4,TRBV28,CASTDQGVEWEIAKNIQYF
16,TRBD1,TRBJ2-2,TRBV3-1/TRBV3-2,CTSGQRGQANTEELFF
15,TRBD1,TRBJ2-3,TRBV7-2,CASSLGARGPDTQYF
14,-,TRBJ1-6,TRBV25-1,CASSEYPRNSPLHF
13,TRBD2,TRBJ2-5,TRBV4-1,CASRPSGQETQYF
12,-,TRBJ2-7,TRBV30,CAYGPSSYEQYF
14,-,TRBJ2-2,TRBV2,CASPGPANTGELFF
15,TRBD1,TRBJ2-3,TRBV7-9,CASTLNRGPTDTQYF
16,TRBD2,TRBJ2-7,TRBV2,CASSDFLAEPSYEQYF
14,-,TRBJ1-2,TRBV6-2/TRBV6-3,CASSGTSANYGYTF
16,-,TRBJ2-5,TRBV6-2/TRBV6-3,CASSTIWTGIAETQYF
14,TRBD1,TRBJ1-2,TRBV13,CASRLTGGTYGYTF
17,-,TRBJ2-7,TRBV27,CASSLTTPRTNSYEQYF
14,TRBD1,TRBJ1-1,TRBV7-9,CASSLDRANTEAFF
15,-,TRBJ1-3,TRBV18,CASSPPNGIGNTIYF
18,TRBD2,TRBJ2-5,TRBV3-1/TRBV3-2,CASSSLPGLAAITETQYF
17,TRBD2,TRBJ2-3,TRBV7-2,CASSLAGGTRGAVAQYF
14,-,TRBJ1-1,TRBV19,CASSIEGGNTEAFF
15,-,TRBJ1-5,TRBV7-2,CASSLDGQVSSAQHF
14,TRBD1,TRBJ1-4,TRBV27,CASSTGDFNEKLFF
17,TRBD2,TRBJ2-5,TRBV28,CASSLYFSGKTGETQYF
13,-,TRBJ1-1,TRBV28,CASSRDLNTEAFF
12,-,TRBJ1-2,TRBV28,CASSPGDYGYTF
13,-,TRBJ2-3,TRBV6-5,CASRDSPTDTQYF
14,-,TRBJ1-6,TRBV5-4,CASSFSGALTPLHF
14,-,TRBJ1-4,TRBV5-1,CASREMTRPEKLFF
14,TRBD2,TRBJ2-5,TRBV7-9,CASSLKREIETQYF
13,TRBD1,TRBJ2-5,TRBV7-9,CASSLGTAETQYF
15,-,TRBJ2-2,TRBV19,CASREIIRGSGELFF
14,TRBD2,TRBJ2-1,TRBV18,CASSRREGINEQFF
14,-,TRBJ2-1,TRBV19,CASSIDLSWGEQFF
13,-,TRBJ2-1,TRBV27,CASSLPQSNEQFF
16,TRBD1,TRBJ2-3,TRBV5-1,CASRRGQGAWTDTQYF
11,-,TRBJ2-5,TRBV6-2/TRBV6-3,CASSYSETQYF
15,-,TRBJ2-7,TRBV18,CASSPQGWVTSEQYF
17,TRBD2,TRBJ2-3,TRBV4-2,CASSQISSGTASGTQYF
16,TRBD1,TRBJ2-7,TRBV6-1,CASSEEGQGIVHEQYF
15,TRBD1,TRBJ2-7,TRBV27,CASSSLAQGAYEQYF